This T cell receptor (beta chain) was found in a study of shared clonotypes between healthy human individuals. Background on the study: Each donor's CD8 memory used one plate, CD8 naive two, each CD4 subset three.

Sequencing used immunoSEQ multiplex PCR; TCRdb keeps in-frame clones, though not all of them. The sample lists approximately 2.4 million clones; approximately 96% were seen once. CDR1 and CDR2 (germline): KGHSH, LQKENI. V was clipped by 6 bases and J by 2 bases; unmatched bases: 12. This CDR3 has 16 residues. CD4+ cell separation produced CD45RA+ naive and CD45RA-negative memory subsets. Material: naive CD4+ T cells sorted from blood. As to subset: CD45RA+ positively selected. The chain recombines TRBV18 with TRBJ2-5, with 7 nucleotides matching TRBD2. The receptor's source is a man younger than 35 in good health. CDR3 nucleotides: TGTGCCAGCTCCCGAGGAGCGGGAACGAAACAAGAGACCCAGTACTTC. It specifies CASSRGAGTKQETQYF.